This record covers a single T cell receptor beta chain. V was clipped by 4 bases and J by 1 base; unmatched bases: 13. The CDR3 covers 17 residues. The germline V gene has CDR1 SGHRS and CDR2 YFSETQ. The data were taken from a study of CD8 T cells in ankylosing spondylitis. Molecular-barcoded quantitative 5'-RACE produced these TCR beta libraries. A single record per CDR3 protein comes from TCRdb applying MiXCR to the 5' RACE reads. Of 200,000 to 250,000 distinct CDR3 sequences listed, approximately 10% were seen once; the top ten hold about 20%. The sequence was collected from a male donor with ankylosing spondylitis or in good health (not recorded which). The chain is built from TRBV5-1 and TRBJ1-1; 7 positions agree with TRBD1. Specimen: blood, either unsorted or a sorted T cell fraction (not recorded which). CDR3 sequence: CASSIQQGLGANTEAFF. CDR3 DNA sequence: TGCGCCAGCAGCATTCAACAGGGGTTGGGGGCGAACACTGAAGCTTTCTTT.